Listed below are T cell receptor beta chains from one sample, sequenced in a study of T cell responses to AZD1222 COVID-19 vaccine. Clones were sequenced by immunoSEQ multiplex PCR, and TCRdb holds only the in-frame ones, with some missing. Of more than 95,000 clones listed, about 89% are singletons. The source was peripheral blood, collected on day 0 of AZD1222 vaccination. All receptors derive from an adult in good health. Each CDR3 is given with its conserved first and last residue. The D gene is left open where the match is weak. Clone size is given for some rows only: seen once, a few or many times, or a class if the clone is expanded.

cdr3_nt: TGCGCCACATCCAATGGGCTACCCGGAGATAGTGAGCAGTTCTTC
cdr3_aa: CATSNGLPGDSEQFF
v_call: TRBV5-1
d_call: .
clone_size: .
j_call: TRBJ2-1

cdr3_nt: TGTGCCAGCTCACCACTAGAAACTTGGGGCTACACCTTC
cdr3_aa: CASSPLETWGYTF
v_call: TRBV18
d_call: .
clone_size: .
j_call: TRBJ1-2

cdr3_nt: TGTGCCAGTACGAGACTAGCTTCTACCGGGGAGCTGTTTTTT
cdr3_aa: CASTRLASTGELFF
v_call: TRBV19
d_call: TRBD2
clone_size: .
j_call: TRBJ2-2

cdr3_nt: TGCGCCAGCAGCCAACCGCCTTCCGGGACAGCTCTCTACAATGAGCAGTTCTTC
cdr3_aa: CASSQPPSGTALYNEQFF
v_call: TRBV4-1
d_call: TRBD1
clone_size: .
j_call: TRBJ2-1

cdr3_nt: TGCGCCAGCAGCTCGACAGGGGTTAACTATGGCTACACCTTC
cdr3_aa: CASSSTGVNYGYTF
v_call: TRBV5-1
d_call: TRBD1
clone_size: few
j_call: TRBJ1-2

cdr3_nt: TGTGCCATCAGTGGGGATTTTCTGAACACTGAAGCTTTCTTT
cdr3_aa: CAISGDFLNTEAFF
v_call: TRBV10-3
d_call: .
clone_size: .
j_call: TRBJ1-1

cdr3_nt: TGCGCCAGCAGCTTGGTGGCTAGCGGAGCCGCGAACACCGGGGAGCTGTTTTTT
cdr3_aa: CASSLVASGAANTGELFF
v_call: TRBV5-1
d_call: TRBD2
clone_size: .
j_call: TRBJ2-2

cdr3_nt: TGTGCCAGCAGCTTATCGGTTGGATATGGCTACACCTTC
cdr3_aa: CASSLSVGYGYTF
v_call: TRBV7-9
d_call: .
clone_size: .
j_call: TRBJ1-2

cdr3_nt: TGTGCCAGCAGTCCCTTAGCGGGAGGGGTCTACAATGAGCAGTTCTTC
cdr3_aa: CASSPLAGGVYNEQFF
v_call: TRBV28
d_call: TRBD2
clone_size: .
j_call: TRBJ2-1

cdr3_nt: TGTGCTAGTGTCAACGGGTTTAGGTACGAGCAGTACTTC
cdr3_aa: CASVNGFRYEQYF
v_call: TRBV12-5
d_call: .
clone_size: .
j_call: TRBJ2-7

cdr3_nt: TGCAGCGTTGAAGGGCGACAGATGTACAATGAGCAGTTCTTC
cdr3_aa: CSVEGRQMYNEQFF
v_call: TRBV29-1
d_call: .
clone_size: .
j_call: TRBJ2-1

cdr3_nt: TGTGCCAGCTCACCAGGGGGGTTGGAGCCCCAGCATTTT
cdr3_aa: CASSPGGLEPQHF
v_call: TRBV18
d_call: .
clone_size: .
j_call: TRBJ1-5

cdr3_nt: TGCGCCAGCAGCTCTCCCGACTTGACCGGGGAGCTGTTTTTT
cdr3_aa: CASSSPDLTGELFF
v_call: TRBV5-1
d_call: .
clone_size: .
j_call: TRBJ2-2

cdr3_nt: TGTGCCAGCAGCTTGGGAGGGACGGACCCATCGGCCCAGCATTTT
cdr3_aa: CASSLGGTDPSAQHF
v_call: TRBV5-6
d_call: .
clone_size: once
j_call: TRBJ1-5

cdr3_nt: TGTGCCAGCAGCTTAGAAGATTTGGCAGGATATGGCTACACCTTC
cdr3_aa: CASSLEDLAGYGYTF
v_call: TRBV7-9
d_call: .
clone_size: once
j_call: TRBJ1-2

cdr3_nt: TGTGCCAGCAGGGACGGACTAGCGGGAGGCGATGAGCAGTTCTTC
cdr3_aa: CASRDGLAGGDEQFF
v_call: TRBV2
d_call: TRBD2
clone_size: .
j_call: TRBJ2-1

cdr3_nt: TGTGCCAGCAGACCGGGACAGGGATACTATGGCTACACCTTC
cdr3_aa: CASRPGQGYYGYTF
v_call: TRBV27
d_call: TRBD1
clone_size: .
j_call: TRBJ1-2

cdr3_nt: TGTGCCAGCAGCCAGGGGGCCCTGCGGTTCTTC
cdr3_aa: CASSQGALRFF
v_call: TRBV7-2
d_call: TRBD1
clone_size: .
j_call: TRBJ2-1

cdr3_nt: TGTGCCAGCAGTAGGGGGGCTGGTCAGCCCCAGCATTTT
cdr3_aa: CASSRGAGQPQHF
v_call: TRBV27
d_call: .
clone_size: .
j_call: TRBJ1-5

cdr3_nt: TGTGCCAGCAGCTTAAACCCGGGACAGGGTGCCGAGCAGTACTTC
cdr3_aa: CASSLNPGQGAEQYF
v_call: TRBV7-6
d_call: TRBD1
clone_size: .
j_call: TRBJ2-7

cdr3_nt: TGTGCCAGCAGCGTATGGGACACCAACTACGAGCAGTACTTC
cdr3_aa: CASSVWDTNYEQYF
v_call: TRBV9
d_call: .
clone_size: .
j_call: TRBJ2-7

cdr3_nt: TGTGCCAGCAGTTACTCGTCCGTCAACTCTGGAAACACCATATATTTT
cdr3_aa: CASSYSSVNSGNTIYF
v_call: TRBV6-5
d_call: .
clone_size: .
j_call: TRBJ1-3

cdr3_nt: TGCGCCAGCAGAATCGGACAGAACACCGGGGAGCTGTTTTTT
cdr3_aa: CASRIGQNTGELFF
v_call: TRBV5-1
d_call: .
clone_size: .
j_call: TRBJ2-2

cdr3_nt: TGTGCCAGTAGTATCGGACAGGGGGCGAGCGGGCAGCCCCAGCATTTT
cdr3_aa: CASSIGQGASGQPQHF
v_call: TRBV19
d_call: TRBD1
clone_size: .
j_call: TRBJ1-5

cdr3_nt: TGTGCCAGTAGTATCGACGGGGGGGGCACTGAAGCTTTCTTT
cdr3_aa: CASSIDGGGTEAFF
v_call: TRBV19
d_call: .
clone_size: once
j_call: TRBJ1-1

cdr3_nt: TGTGCCACCAGCAGAGATCTTCCAGGGGGAGTCGTTCGGACCCAGTACTTC
cdr3_aa: CATSRDLPGGVVRTQYF
v_call: TRBV15
d_call: TRBD1
clone_size: .
j_call: TRBJ2-5

cdr3_nt: TGTGCCAGCAGCCCACAGGGTAGGGGACTAGCGGTCGAGCAGTACTTC
cdr3_aa: CASSPQGRGLAVEQYF
v_call: TRBV7-8
d_call: TRBD2
clone_size: .
j_call: TRBJ2-7

cdr3_nt: TGTGCCAGTAATAACAGGGGGAATTCGAGGGCAAATGAGCAGTTCTTC
cdr3_aa: CASNNRGNSRANEQFF
v_call: TRBV19
d_call: TRBD1
clone_size: .
j_call: TRBJ2-1

cdr3_nt: TGTGCCAGCAGAAGAGGCGGAGGGGAGACCCAGTACTTC
cdr3_aa: CASRRGGGETQYF
v_call: TRBV6-5
d_call: .
clone_size: .
j_call: TRBJ2-5

cdr3_nt: TGTGCCATCAGTGAGTGGTTTGGTTCGGGGAGCGAGCAGTACTTC
cdr3_aa: CAISEWFGSGSEQYF
v_call: TRBV10-3
d_call: .
clone_size: .
j_call: TRBJ2-7

cdr3_nt: TGCGCCAGCAGCTTGGACACGGGCGGGCCCCAGCATTTT
cdr3_aa: CASSLDTGGPQHF
v_call: TRBV5-1
d_call: .
clone_size: .
j_call: TRBJ1-5

cdr3_nt: TGTGCCAGCAGCTGGGACGTAACTAATGAAAAACTGTTTTTT
cdr3_aa: CASSWDVTNEKLFF
v_call: TRBV5-5
d_call: .
clone_size: .
j_call: TRBJ1-4

cdr3_nt: TGTGCCAGCAGCCCTCGGGCCCTTGGAGGGGAAAAACTGTTTTTT
cdr3_aa: CASSPRALGGEKLFF
v_call: TRBV7-8
d_call: .
clone_size: .
j_call: TRBJ1-4

cdr3_nt: TGCGCCAGCAGCCCGGTTGTCGGGGCCTCCTACGAGCAGTACTTC
cdr3_aa: CASSPVVGASYEQYF
v_call: TRBV5-1
d_call: .
clone_size: .
j_call: TRBJ2-7

cdr3_nt: TGTGCCAGCAGCAAGACCGGGACTAGCGTGTACGAGCAGTACTTC
cdr3_aa: CASSKTGTSVYEQYF
v_call: TRBV7-2
d_call: TRBD2
clone_size: .
j_call: TRBJ2-7

cdr3_nt: TGTGCCAGCAGTATGGGCCAGAACACTGAAGCTTTCTTT
cdr3_aa: CASSMGQNTEAFF
v_call: TRBV5-4
d_call: .
clone_size: few
j_call: TRBJ1-1

cdr3_nt: TGTGCCAGCAGTTACCGGGGACAGGGCTCCTACGAGCAGTACTTC
cdr3_aa: CASSYRGQGSYEQYF
v_call: TRBV6-6
d_call: TRBD1
clone_size: .
j_call: TRBJ2-7

cdr3_nt: TGTGCCAGCAGCTTGGCTCCGGGCCCGGGAGGCTCTGACGCTTTCTTT
cdr3_aa: CASSLAPGPGGSDAFF
v_call: TRBV5-4
d_call: .
clone_size: .
j_call: TRBJ1-1

cdr3_nt: TGTGCCAGCAGACAAAACAGGATGGGGGATTCACCCCTCCACTTT
cdr3_aa: CASRQNRMGDSPLHF
v_call: TRBV27
d_call: .
clone_size: .
j_call: TRBJ1-6

cdr3_nt: TGCGCCAGCAGCTTGGGTCCAGGGGCCTATGGCTACACCTTC
cdr3_aa: CASSLGPGAYGYTF
v_call: TRBV5-1
d_call: .
clone_size: .
j_call: TRBJ1-2

cdr3_nt: TGTGCCAGCAGGGGGAGTTACGAGCAGTACTTC
cdr3_aa: CASRGSYEQYF
v_call: TRBV6-5
d_call: .
clone_size: .
j_call: TRBJ2-7

cdr3_nt: TGTGCCAGTAGTATGGGTGGGACGGTGAGATCTGGAAACACCATATATTTT
cdr3_aa: CASSMGGTVRSGNTIYF
v_call: TRBV19
d_call: .
clone_size: .
j_call: TRBJ1-3

cdr3_nt: TGTGCCACCAGTGCCGGGGACAGGGGGCTTGGTGAAAAACTGTTTTTT
cdr3_aa: CATSAGDRGLGEKLFF
v_call: TRBV24-1
d_call: TRBD1
clone_size: .
j_call: TRBJ1-4

cdr3_nt: TGCAGCGTTGTCCCTCTCCAGTCGACCACAGATACGCAGTATTTT
cdr3_aa: CSVVPLQSTTDTQYF
v_call: TRBV29-1
d_call: .
clone_size: .
j_call: TRBJ2-3

cdr3_nt: TGTGCCAGTAGTATAGACAGGGGGGAAACGAACACTGAAGCTTTCTTT
cdr3_aa: CASSIDRGETNTEAFF
v_call: TRBV19
d_call: TRBD1
clone_size: .
j_call: TRBJ1-1

cdr3_nt: TGTGCCATCTGGACAGGGGGATCCACTGAAGCTTTCTTT
cdr3_aa: CAIWTGGSTEAFF
v_call: TRBV10-3
d_call: TRBD1
clone_size: .
j_call: TRBJ1-1

cdr3_nt: TGCGCCAGCAGCCACCATGGACGGGGGGTTGAGGCAGATACGCAGTATTTT
cdr3_aa: CASSHHGRGVEADTQYF
v_call: TRBV4-3
d_call: TRBD2
clone_size: .
j_call: TRBJ2-3

cdr3_nt: TGTGCCACCGGGGGGCTCTACTCCTATAATTCACCCCTCCACTTT
cdr3_aa: CATGGLYSYNSPLHF
v_call: TRBV28
d_call: .
clone_size: .
j_call: TRBJ1-6

cdr3_nt: TGTGCCAGCAGTCCCCCCAGGGGTAAGGGGCAGCCCCAGCATTTT
cdr3_aa: CASSPPRGKGQPQHF
v_call: TRBV6-2/TRBV6-3
d_call: .
clone_size: .
j_call: TRBJ1-5

cdr3_nt: TGTGCCAGCAGAGGATTCCTAGCCAAAAACATTCAGTACTTC
cdr3_aa: CASRGFLAKNIQYF
v_call: TRBV2
d_call: .
clone_size: .
j_call: TRBJ2-4

cdr3_nt: TGTGCCAGCAGCTTAGCGATCGGAGGTACATCCTCTGGAAACACCATATATTTT
cdr3_aa: CASSLAIGGTSSGNTIYF
v_call: TRBV7-8
d_call: .
clone_size: once
j_call: TRBJ1-3

cdr3_nt: TGTGCCAGCAGTCCCCTGGACAGGGGAGGGATCAGGGAGACCCAGTACTTC
cdr3_aa: CASSPLDRGGIRETQYF
v_call: TRBV27
d_call: TRBD1
clone_size: .
j_call: TRBJ2-5

cdr3_nt: TGTGCCAGCAGCTCCTCTGGGCGGACAGGGTCCTACGAGCAGTACTTC
cdr3_aa: CASSSSGRTGSYEQYF
v_call: TRBV7-3
d_call: TRBD1
clone_size: .
j_call: TRBJ2-7

cdr3_nt: TGTGCCAGCAGCTTCACAGCTAACACTGAAGCTTTCTTT
cdr3_aa: CASSFTANTEAFF
v_call: TRBV13
d_call: .
clone_size: .
j_call: TRBJ1-1

cdr3_nt: TGTGCCAGCAGCTTCACAAATGAGCAGTTCTTC
cdr3_aa: CASSFTNEQFF
v_call: TRBV5-4
d_call: .
clone_size: .
j_call: TRBJ2-1